Shown below are 32 T cell receptor beta chains from a single sample sequenced in a study of blood T cell repertoires in COVID-19. Sequenced by immunoSEQ multiplex PCR; TCRdb stores in-frame clones only, minus some. The sample lists 130,000 to 150,000 clones; over 80% were seen once. Sequenced input: peripheral blood. These receptors all stem from a woman in her fifties or sixties with acute or convalescent COVID-19.

The chain couples TRBV13 to TRBJ2-1; 11 bases fit TRBD1. Germline V gene data show CDR1 as PRHDT and CDR2 as FYEKMQ (reference sequence). This CDR3 has 15 residues. V lost 5 bases, J lost 6 bases, and 6 bases stayed unmatched. Here the CDR3 DNA reads TGTGCCAGCAGCCCCGGGACAGGGGGAGGCAATGAGCAGTTCTTC. This gives the protein CASSPGTGGGNEQFF.

The chain couples TRBV14 to TRBJ2-7; a possible D gene is TRBD2 (7 bases). This CDR3 is built from 14 residues. Looked up from germline, CDR1 is SGHDN and CDR2 is FVKESK. V lost 4 bases and J lost 2, with 12 bases in between. The DNA for the CDR3 is TGTGCCAGCAGCCGGGGGGGGGCGACCTACGAGCAGTACTTC. Its protein product is CASSRGGATYEQYF.

This sequence joins TRBV24-1 and TRBJ1-2, with D unclear. V was trimmed by 8 bases and J by 4 bases, leaving 13 bases between them. This CDR3 has 13 residues. In germline, CDR1 is KGHDR, CDR2 SFDVKD. The CDR3 DNA follows: TGTGCCACCAAGTCCAGTTATTTCTATGGCTACACCTTC. Residues: CATKSSYFYGYTF.

This sequence joins TRBV19 and TRBJ2-7, with 14 bases fitting TRBD2. Trimming at V came to 6 bases and at J to 3 bases, leaving 1 base not matched to a gene. Per the germline V gene, CDR1 is LNHDA and CDR2 is SQIVND (reference sequence). The CDR3 totals 14 residues. The CDR3 DNA is TGTGCCAGTAGCGGACTAGCGGGGGGCTACGAGCAGTACTTC. Protein product: CASSGLAGGYEQYF.

This clone has a count of ten or more. The J gene is TRBJ1-5, the V gene TRBV3-1 (or the pseudogene TRBV3-2); D gene ambiguous. There are 15 residues in the CDR3. CDR1 and CDR2 from the germline V gene are LGHDT and YNNKEL (reference sequence). Trimming pared 4 bases from V and 0 bases from J, leaving 10 bases between. The CDR3 nucleotides are TGTGCCAGCAGCCCTAGACTCAATAGCAATCAGCCCCAGCATTTT. It is translated as CASSPRLNSNQPQHF.

The chain is built from TRBV6-6 and TRBJ1-5, with TRBD1 matching 8 bases. The germline gives CDR1 MNHNY, CDR2 SVGAGI (reference sequence). J lost 7 bases, V lost 2 bases, and 7 bases had no gene match. The CDR3 runs to 15 residues. The CDR3 DNA follows: TGTGCCAGCAGTTACCCGGGACAGGAGGAGCAGCCCCAGCATTTT. This encodes CASSYPGQEEQPQHF.

The chain carries TRBV7-9 and TRBJ2-7; D is unclear. Trimming stripped 0 bases from V and 1 base from J, with 7 bases between. Germline V CDR1 and CDR2: SEHNR, FQNEAQ (reference sequence). The CDR3 spans 14 residues. As DNA, the CDR3 is TGTGCCAGCAGCTTAGCGGCAGATTCCTACGAGCAGTACTTC. Amino acids: CASSLAADSYEQYF.

The chain links TRBV7-8 to TRBJ2-3, with 7 bases lining up with TRBD1. V lost 4 bases, J lost 1 base, and 11 bases stayed unmatched. Germline values: CDR1 SGHVS, CDR2 FQNEAQ. The CDR3 contains 17 residues. Written as DNA, the CDR3 is TGTGCCAGCAGCTATCCCCGACAGGGTACAGGCACAGATACGCAGTATTTT. It specifies CASSYPRQGTGTDTQYF.

V gene TRBV2 combines with J gene TRBJ2-3, with 7 bases fitting TRBD2. CDR1 and CDR2 from the germline V gene are SNHLY and FYNNEI. Trimming cost V 3 bases and J 5 bases; bases outside gene matches: 8. The CDR3 loop spans 15 amino acids. CDR3 nucleotides: TGTGCCAGCAGTGAGCGAGCGGGACGGATAGATACGCAGTATTTT. It codes for CASSERAGRIDTQYF.

This clone was found a few times. V and J are TRBV24-1 and TRBJ2-2, with 7 bases that match TRBD2. V dropped 1 base and J dropped 4; count of bases not matched to a gene: 8. This CDR3 has 17 amino acids. From germline, CDR1 is KGHDR and CDR2 SFDVKD. The CDR3 coding sequence is TGTGCCACCAGTGATTTCTCTGGCAGGGAGGGCACCGGGGAGCTGTTTTTT. Translation gives CATSDFSGREGTGELFF.

The V gene is TRBV27, the J gene TRBJ1-2, with D possibly matching TRBD1 (6 bases). The germline V and J ends were trimmed by 5 bases and 4 bases, with 17 bases remaining between them. The CDR3 has 15 amino acids. Looked up from germline, CDR1 is MNHEY and CDR2 is SMNVEV (reference sequence). The DNA of the CDR3 is TGTGCCAGCAGTGCAACTACAGGGTACCTCTATGGCTACACCTTC. Translation: CASSATTGYLYGYTF.

This clone appeared once. The CDR3, as DNA: TGTGCCAGCAGTGAAAGGGGGATGGCAGCCCCGATGAACACTGAAGCTTTCTTT. It encodes CASSERGMAAPMNTEAFF. The rearrangement links TRBV2 to TRBJ1-1; possibly TRBD1 for D (6 bases). Trimming shortened V by 2 bases and J by 0 bases, and 19 bases separated the two germline ends. This CDR3 has 18 amino acids. The germline CDR1 and CDR2 sequences are SNHLY and FYNNEI.

The chain links TRBV7-9 to TRBJ2-3; D may be TRBD1 (6 bases). Germline V lookup: CDR1 SEHNR, CDR2 FQNEAQ (reference sequence). Trimming removed 5 bases from V and 2 bases from J, with 8 bases in between. CDR3 size: 13 residues. The CDR3 DNA sequence: TGTGCCAGCAGCCAGGGGTACACAGATACGCAGTATTTT. It is translated as CASSQGYTDTQYF.

Turning to this clone: Other nucleotide sequences from this sample produce the same CDR3. The rearrangement uses TRBV11-3 and TRBJ1-1; D uncertain. The CDR3 length is 13 residues. Trimming left V 2 bases short and J 6 bases short, with 10 bases between. CDR1 and CDR2 (germline): SGHNT, YENEEA. The CDR3 reads CASSLSGGAEAFF. As DNA, the CDR3 is TGTGCCAGCAGCTTATCTGGCGGGGCTGAAGCTTTCTTT.

The chain combines TRBV9 with TRBJ1-1; no firm D call. The CDR3 consists of 16 residues. The V gene's germline CDR1 is SGDLS and CDR2 YYNGEE. The V end was cut by 0 bases, the J end by 4 bases, with 16 bases between. CDR3 loop: CASSVAPGSIATEAFF. DNA for the CDR3: TGTGCCAGCAGCGTAGCACCTGGCAGTATTGCCACTGAAGCTTTCTTT.

The CDR3 is CASSFGQGIETQYF. In nucleotides, the CDR3 is TGTGCCAGCAGCTTCGGGCAGGGGATCGAGACCCAGTACTTC. The chain has TRBV7-6 and TRBJ2-5, with D possibly TRBD1 on 6 matching bases. The V and J ends lost 3 bases and 5 bases respectively, with 13 bases between them. The V gene's germline CDR1 is SGHVS and CDR2 FNYEAQ. The CDR3 is made up of 14 amino acids.

The chain uses TRBV12-5 and TRBJ2-7; maybe TRBD2 (5 bases). The CDR3 sequence is 14 residues long. Between the trimmed V and J ends, which lost 6 bases and 3 bases, there was a span of 15 bases. Germline V lookup: CDR1 LGHNT, CDR2 FRNRAP. CDR3 sequence reads: CASGPRGGVYEQYF. As DNA, the CDR3 is TGTGCTAGTGGCCCGAGAGGAGGAGTCTACGAGCAGTACTTC.

The chain uses TRBV7-3 and TRBJ1-1; maybe TRBD1 (5 bases). The V end was cut by 5 bases, the J end by 4 bases, with 23 bases between. Germline-derived CDR1 and CDR2 are SGHTA and FQGTGA. The length of the CDR3 is 17 residues. This CDR3 is CASSPSPRDGLGTEAFF. The CDR3, as DNA: TGTGCCAGCAGCCCCAGCCCCAGGGATGGATTAGGCACTGAAGCTTTCTTT.

This rearrangement joins TRBV30 to TRBJ1-1; D gene uncertain. V shed 3 bases and J shed 7 bases, with 6 bases lying between them. CDR1 and CDR2 (germline): GTSNPN, SVGIG (reference sequence). This CDR3 contains 10 residues. CDR3 in DNA: TGTGCCTGGAGACACGTTGAAGCTTTCTTT. Translating it yields CAWRHVEAFF.

This chain connects TRBV5-4 to TRBJ2-7; no reliable D call. The germline V gene has CDR1 SGHNT and CDR2 YYREEE (reference sequence). The CDR3 sequence is 13 residues long. V lost 2 bases and J lost 7, with 13 bases in between. The CDR3 DNA follows: TGTGCCAGCAGCTTAGATAGAACGCAAGAGCAGTACTTC. Translating gives CASSLDRTQEQYF.

V usage is TRBV3-1 (or the pseudogene TRBV3-2) and J usage is TRBJ1-5; D unresolved. The CDR3 loop spans 13 amino acids. In germline, CDR1 is LGHDT, CDR2 YNNKEL (reference sequence). Trimming cost V 1 base and J 3 bases, with 4 bases left between them. The CDR3 DNA reads as TGTGCCAGCAGCCAAGCCGTCAATCAGCCCCAGCATTTT. Translated, it gives CASSQAVNQPQHF.

The rearrangement joins TRBV29-1 to TRBJ1-2; D is ambiguous. V was cut by 3 bases and J by 6 bases, with 14 bases left in between. CDR1 and CDR2 (germline): SQVTM, ANQGSEA. The CDR3 spans 13 residues. The CDR3 is CSVEAERLHGYTF. In DNA form, the CDR3 reads TGCAGCGTTGAGGCGGAGAGGCTCCATGGCTACACCTTC.

This chain links TRBV5-4 with TRBJ2-3; possibly TRBD2 for D (6 bases). V was pared by 3 bases and J by 0 bases, with 11 bases between. The CDR3 contains 15 residues. The germline gives CDR1 SGHNT, CDR2 YYREEE (reference sequence). This chain's CDR3 is CASSWGSGSTDTQYF. Written as DNA, the CDR3 is TGTGCCAGCAGCTGGGGCAGCGGGAGCACAGATACGCAGTATTTT.

The J gene is TRBJ2-3, the V gene TRBV5-1, with TRBD2 identical over 10 bases. The CDR3 runs to 15 residues. The germline V gene has CDR1 SGHRS and CDR2 YFSETQ. Trimming removed 0 bases from V and 6 bases from J; junction bases left unmatched: 4. The CDR3 DNA reads TGCGCCAGCAGCTTGGATCTAGCGGGAGCCGATACGCAGTATTTT. Its translation: CASSLDLAGADTQYF.

V and J are TRBV21-1 and TRBJ2-3; TRBD1, the D gene given by the table, was not confirmed from the DNA. TRBV21-1 is flagged as a pseudogene. CDR3 length: 18 residues. The CDR3 region is CASSSRGQTTLSTDTQYF. CDR3 sequence (DNA): TGTGCCAGCAGCAGCCGTGGGCAGACAACCCTAAGCACAGATACGCAGTATTTT.

CDR3 in DNA: TGTGCCACCAGTGTGTTAGATGAGCAGTTCTTC. Amino acid sequence: CATSVLDEQFF. The V call is TRBV24-1, the J call TRBJ2-1; D unclear. Germline-derived CDR1 and CDR2 are KGHDR and SFDVKD. Trimming shortened V by 5 bases and J by 8 bases, and 6 bases separated the two germline ends. The CDR3 sequence is 11 residues long.

The chain recombines TRBV5-1 with TRBJ2-7; 11 bases are a match to TRBD2. CDR3 length: 16 residues. Germline assignment: CDR1 SGHRS and CDR2 YFSETQ. Trimming at V came to 0 bases and at J to 2 bases, leaving 4 bases not matched to a gene. The CDR3 here is CASSLVLAGGPYEQYF. In nucleotides, the CDR3 is TGCGCCAGCAGCTTGGTGCTAGCGGGAGGACCCTACGAGCAGTACTTC.

CDR3 nucleotides: TGTGCCAGCAGCCCGTTATCGAACACCGGGGAGCTGTTTTTT. Translating it yields CASSPLSNTGELFF. The chain recombines TRBV11-3 with TRBJ2-2; D remains ambiguous. Germline CDR1 is SGHNT and CDR2 is YENEEA. The CDR3 is 14 residues long. Trimming stripped 5 bases from V and 0 bases from J, with 7 bases between. Filled out from reference TRBV11-3 and TRBJ2-2, the complete variable domain reads EAGVVQSPRYKIIEKKQPVAFWCNPISGHNTLYWYLQNLGQGPELLIRYENEEAVDDSQLPKDRFSAERLKGVDSTLKIQPAELGDSAVYLCASSPLSNTGELFFGEGSRLTVL.

The rearrangement uses TRBV6-1 and TRBJ1-4, with a weak D call TRBD1 (6 bases). The CDR3 has 14 amino acids. Germline CDR1 MNHNS, CDR2 SASEGT. The germline V and J ends were trimmed by 5 bases and 8 bases, with 15 bases remaining between them. CDR3 in amino acids: CASSYAGEKEKLFF. CDR3 sequence (DNA): TGTGCCAGCAGTTATGCAGGGGAGAAGGAAAAACTGTTTTTT.

The chain joins TRBV19 to TRBJ2-2; 8 bases align to TRBD2. Germline loops: CDR1 LNHDA, CDR2 SQIVND (reference sequence). There are 15 residues in the CDR3. The J segment lost 6 bases and the V segment lost 5 bases, leaving 8 bases of the junction unmatched. The CDR3 coding sequence is TGTGCCAGTAGTTCTAGCGGGCGGGGAGCCGGGGAGCTGTTTTTT. Amino acids: CASSSSGRGAGELFF.

The count of this clone is one. This chain uses TRBV6-1 with TRBJ1-2; tentatively, D is TRBD1 (6 bases). Per the germline V gene, CDR1 is MNHNS and CDR2 is SASEGT. V lost 2 bases and J 7 bases, leaving 14 bases between the germline ends. CDR3 length: 14 residues. CDR3 region: CASSESGQGIGYTF. The CDR3 DNA follows: TGTGCCAGCAGTGAAAGTGGGCAGGGGATTGGCTACACCTTC.

This chain connects TRBV3-1 (or the pseudogene TRBV3-2) to TRBJ2-1, with D uncertain. This CDR3 is built from 16 residues. Trimming stripped 0 bases from V and 3 bases from J, with 12 bases between. CDR1 and CDR2 from the germline V gene are LGHDT and YNNKEL (reference sequence). CDR3 bases: TGTGCCAGCAGCCAAGAGCGATCCCCCTACTACAATGAGCAGTTCTTC. This codes for CASSQERSPYYNEQFF.